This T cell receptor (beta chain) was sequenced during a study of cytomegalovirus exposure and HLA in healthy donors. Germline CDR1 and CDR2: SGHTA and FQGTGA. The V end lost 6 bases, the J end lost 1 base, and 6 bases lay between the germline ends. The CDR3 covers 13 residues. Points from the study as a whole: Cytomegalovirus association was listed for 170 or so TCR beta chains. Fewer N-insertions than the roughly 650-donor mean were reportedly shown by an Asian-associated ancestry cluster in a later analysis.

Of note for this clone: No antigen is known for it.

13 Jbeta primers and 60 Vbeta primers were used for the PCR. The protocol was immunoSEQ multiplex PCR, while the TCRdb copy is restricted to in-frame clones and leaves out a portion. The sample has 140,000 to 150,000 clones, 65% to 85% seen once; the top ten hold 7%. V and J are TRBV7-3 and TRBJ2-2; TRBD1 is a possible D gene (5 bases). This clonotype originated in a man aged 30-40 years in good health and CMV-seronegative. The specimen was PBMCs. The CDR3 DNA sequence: TGTGCCAGCAGACAGGAGAACACCGGGGAGCTGTTTTTT. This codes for CASRQENTGELFF.